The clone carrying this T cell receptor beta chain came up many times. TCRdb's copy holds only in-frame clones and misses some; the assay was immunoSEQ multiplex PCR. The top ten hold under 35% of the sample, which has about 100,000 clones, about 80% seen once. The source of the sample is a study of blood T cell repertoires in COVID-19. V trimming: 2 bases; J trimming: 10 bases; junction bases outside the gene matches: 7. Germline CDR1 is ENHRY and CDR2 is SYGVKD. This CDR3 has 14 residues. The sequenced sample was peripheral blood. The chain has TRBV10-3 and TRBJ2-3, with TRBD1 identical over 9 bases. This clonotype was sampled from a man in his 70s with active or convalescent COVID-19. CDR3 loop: CAISEGAGQGAQYF. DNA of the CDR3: TGTGCCATCAGTGAGGGTGCGGGACAGGGCGCGCAGTATTTT.